One TCR beta chain is described in this entry. Its antigen is still unknown. The sample comes from a study of shared clonotypes between healthy human individuals. Study details: The study used three CD4 naive, three CD4 memory, two CD8 naive and one CD8 memory plate per donor.

Whole-study results and caveats: Deeper or shallower sequencing was expected to change how clonotypes are shared among donors. Naive CD4 clonotypes overlapped across several donors at approximately 4.5%.

V was cut by 0 bases and J by 6 bases, with 9 bases left in between. CDR1 and CDR2 (germline): KGHSH, LQKENI. The CDR3 is 14 residues long. Each of the donors was a healthy adult who was HIV-negative and had not had a recent acute infection or vaccination. Clones were sequenced by immunoSEQ multiplex PCR, and TCRdb holds only the in-frame ones, with some missing. The sample contains 2,100,000 or so clones, 95% of which appear only once. Sequenced sample: naive CD4+ T cells sorted from blood. The subset is: CD45RA+ positively selected. This TCR came from a man aged 18 to 30 in good health. The chain is built from TRBV18 and TRBJ2-1; D gene uncertain. CDR3 amino acids: CASSPPNEGNEQFF. CDR3 nucleotide sequence: TGTGCCAGCTCACCACCGAACGAAGGCAATGAGCAGTTCTTC.